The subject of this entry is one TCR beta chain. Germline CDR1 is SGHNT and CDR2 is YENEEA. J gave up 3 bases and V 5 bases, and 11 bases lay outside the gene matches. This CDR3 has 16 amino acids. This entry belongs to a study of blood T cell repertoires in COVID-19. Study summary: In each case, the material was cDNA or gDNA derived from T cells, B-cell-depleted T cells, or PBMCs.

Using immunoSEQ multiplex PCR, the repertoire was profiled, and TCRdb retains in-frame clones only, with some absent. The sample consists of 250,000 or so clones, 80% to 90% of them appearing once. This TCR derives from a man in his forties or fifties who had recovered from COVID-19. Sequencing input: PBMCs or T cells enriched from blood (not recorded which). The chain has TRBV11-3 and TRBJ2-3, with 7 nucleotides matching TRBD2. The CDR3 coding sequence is TGTGCCAGCAGCCTCGGGGGGTCTAGCGTAACAGATACGCAGTATTTT. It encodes CASSLGGSSVTDTQYF.